This T cell receptor beta chain was sequenced during a study of shared clonotypes between healthy human individuals. The naive CD8 population came from CD45RO-negative cells selected for CCR7, without terminally differentiated effector memory CD45RA+ cells. Germline assignment: CDR1 SEHNR and CDR2 FQNEAQ (reference sequence). There are 12 residues in the CDR3. Between the trimmed V and J ends, which lost 5 bases and 6 bases, there was a span of 8 bases. The repertoire was sequenced with immunoSEQ multiplex PCR; TCRdb's copy has only in-frame clones and lacks some. Here the sample spans roughly 2 million clones, 85% to 95% being singletons.

The V call is TRBV7-9, the J call TRBJ2-4; the D call may be TRBD1 or TRBD2 (6 bases each). Sequencing was performed on naive CD8+ T cells sorted from blood. The receptor comes from a man between 18 and 35 years old in good health. The DNA of the CDR3 is TGTGCCAGCAGCGAGGGGGGAAACATTCAGTACTTC. Protein product: CASSEGGNIQYF.